This entry is about one T cell receptor (beta chain). Per the germline V gene, CDR1 is SGHNT and CDR2 is YYREEE (reference sequence). The CDR3 is 14 residues long. V was clipped by 5 bases and J by 0 bases, with 8 bases between them. In the original analysis: Nucleated cell counts were estimated from reference gene primer amplification. Measured with immunoSEQ multiplex PCR; TCRdb has only the in-frame clones, and not every one. The V and J calls and the clone size are those of that table, but D and trimming were determined from the DNA. The repertoire consists of tens of thousands of clones, with about four fifths occurring once and the leading ten covering roughly 7%. The entry originates in a study of blood T cell repertoires in COVID-19. On the study more broadly: The cDNA or gDNA used as material had been derived from T cells, B-cell-depleted T cells, or PBMCs.

V and J are TRBV5-4 and TRBJ1-4, with unresolved D. Sequencing was carried out using peripheral blood. The clonotype comes from a human donor in a cohort sampled during active COVID-19. The CDR3: CASSPEPTNEKLFF. CDR3 DNA sequence: TGTGCCAGCAGTCCAGAACCAACTAATGAAAAACTGTTTTTT.